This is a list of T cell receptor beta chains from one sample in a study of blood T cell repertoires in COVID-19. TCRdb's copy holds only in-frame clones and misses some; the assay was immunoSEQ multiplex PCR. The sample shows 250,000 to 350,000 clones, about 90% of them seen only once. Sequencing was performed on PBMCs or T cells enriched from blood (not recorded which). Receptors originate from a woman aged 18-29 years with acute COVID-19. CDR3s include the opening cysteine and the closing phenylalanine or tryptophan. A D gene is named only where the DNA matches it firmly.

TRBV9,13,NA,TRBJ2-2,TGTGCCAGCAGCAGGGGCGGCCCCGGGGAGCTGTTTTTT,CASSRGGPGELFF
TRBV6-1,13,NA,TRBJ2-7,TGTGCCAGCAGTGAAGCGAGGCCATACGAGCAGTACTTC,CASSEARPYEQYF
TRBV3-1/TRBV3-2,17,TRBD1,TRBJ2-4,TGTGCCAGCAGCCAAGATTGGACAGGGCAGACCAAAAACATTCAGTACTTC,CASSQDWTGQTKNIQYF
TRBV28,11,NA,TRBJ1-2,TGTGCCAGCAGTTTCAAATATGGCTACACCTTC,CASSFKYGYTF
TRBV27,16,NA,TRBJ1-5,TGTGCCAGCAGCCCCCGGATTGGGAGAGACAATCAGCCCCAGCATTTT,CASSPRIGRDNQPQHF
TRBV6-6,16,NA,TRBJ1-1,TGTGCCAGCAGTCGAACAGGGTTCGGTTTGGGCACTGAAGCTTTCTTT,CASSRTGFGLGTEAFF
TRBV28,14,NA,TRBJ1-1,TGTGCCAGCAGCCGGACATCCCTGAACACTGAAGCTTTCTTT,CASSRTSLNTEAFF
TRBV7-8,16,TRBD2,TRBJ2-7,TGTGCCAGCAGCCTTACGACTAGCGGGATGGGCTACGAGCAGTACTTC,CASSLTTSGMGYEQYF
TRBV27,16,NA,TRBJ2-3,TGTGCCAGCAGTTCCCCTCCGGGGAGTAGCACAGATACGCAGTATTTT,CASSSPPGSSTDTQYF
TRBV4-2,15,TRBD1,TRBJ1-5,TGTGCCAGCAGCCAGGGACAGGGGTTAGAACAGCCCCAGCATTTT,CASSQGQGLEQPQHF
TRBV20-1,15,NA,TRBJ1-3,TGCAGTGCTAGTGACCCGCGGAACTCTGGAAACACCATATATTTT,CSASDPRNSGNTIYF
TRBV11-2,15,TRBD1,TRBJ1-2,TGTGCCAGCAGCTTAGATTTTGGGACAGGGAGCGGCTACACCTTC,CASSLDFGTGSGYTF
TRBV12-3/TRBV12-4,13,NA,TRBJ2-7,TGTGCCAGCAGTTTTCCCGGGACCTACGAGCAGTACTTC,CASSFPGTYEQYF